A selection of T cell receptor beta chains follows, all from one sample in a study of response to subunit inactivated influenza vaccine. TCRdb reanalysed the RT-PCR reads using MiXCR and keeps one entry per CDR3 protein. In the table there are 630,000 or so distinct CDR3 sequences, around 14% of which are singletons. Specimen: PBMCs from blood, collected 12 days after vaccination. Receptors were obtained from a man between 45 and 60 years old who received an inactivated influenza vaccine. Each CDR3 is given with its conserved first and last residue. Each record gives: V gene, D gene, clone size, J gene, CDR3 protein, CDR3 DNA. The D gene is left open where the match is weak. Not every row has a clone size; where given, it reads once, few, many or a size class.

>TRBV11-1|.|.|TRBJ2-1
CASSLARRLGNEQFF
TGTGCCAGCAGCTTAGCGCGTAGACTAGGCAATGAGCAGTTCTTC
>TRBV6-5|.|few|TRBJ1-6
CASSYSLGSSPLHF
TGTGCCAGCAGTTACTCGTTAGGAAGTTCACCCCTCCACTTT
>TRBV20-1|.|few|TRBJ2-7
CSASPHVYEQYF
TGCAGTGCTAGCCCTCACGTCTACGAGCAGTACTTC
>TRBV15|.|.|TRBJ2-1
CATSARSYNEQFF
TGTGCCACCAGTGCCAGATCCTACAATGAGCAGTTCTTC
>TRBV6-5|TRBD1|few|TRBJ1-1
CASSFSRDRNMNTEAFF
TGTGCCAGCAGTTTTTCCCGGGACAGAAACATGAACACTGAAGCTTTCTTT
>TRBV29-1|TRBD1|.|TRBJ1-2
CSVRGGTGSYNYGYTF
TGCAGCGTCCGGGGCGGGACAGGGTCGTATAACTATGGCTACACCTTC
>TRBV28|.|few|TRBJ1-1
CATYRGAVEGTEAFF
TGTGCCACCTACAGAGGGGCCGTAGAGGGCACTGAAGCTTTCTTT
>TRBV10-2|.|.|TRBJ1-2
CASRPGSGQWGYTF
TGCGCCAGCAGACCCGGGTCGGGGCAGTGGGGCTACACCTTC
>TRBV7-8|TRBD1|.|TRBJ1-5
CASSLVAGGNQPQHF
TGTGCCAGCAGCTTAGTGGCAGGGGGAAATCAGCCCCAGCATTTT
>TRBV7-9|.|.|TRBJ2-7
CASSLITGSYEQYF
TGTGCCAGCAGCTTAATAACAGGGAGCTACGAGCAGTACTTC
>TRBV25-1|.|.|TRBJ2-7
CASSDSPAVGGEQYF
TGTGCCAGCAGTGATTCTCCGGCCGTGGGGGGCGAGCAGTACTTC
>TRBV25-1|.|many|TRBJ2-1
CASSDGANEQFF
TGTGCCAGCAGTGATGGGGCCAATGAGCAGTTCTTC
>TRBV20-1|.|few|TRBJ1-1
CSARIGDPEAFF
TGCAGTGCCAGGATCGGGGATCCTGAAGCTTTCTTT
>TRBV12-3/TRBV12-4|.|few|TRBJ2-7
CASTRAGNNYEQYF
TGTGCCAGCACCAGGGCCGGGAACAACTACGAGCAGTACTTC
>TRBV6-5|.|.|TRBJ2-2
CASSYSRGQNTGELFF
TGTGCCAGCAGTTACTCGAGGGGACAGAACACCGGGGAGCTGTTTTTT
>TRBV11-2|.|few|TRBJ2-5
CASSFWVELETQYF
TGTGCCAGCAGCTTCTGGGTGGAGCTGGAGACCCAGTACTTC
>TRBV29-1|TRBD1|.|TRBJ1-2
CSVGTGSNYGYTF
TGCAGCGTTGGGACAGGGTCTAACTATGGCTACACCTTC
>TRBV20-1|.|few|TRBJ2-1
CSARVSRTFGEQFF
TGCAGTGCTAGAGTATCTAGAACATTCGGTGAGCAGTTCTTC
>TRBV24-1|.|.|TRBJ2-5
CATSDPDGGRETQYF
TGTGCCACCAGTGATCCTGACGGGGGAAGGGAGACCCAGTACTTC
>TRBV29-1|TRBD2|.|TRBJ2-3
CSVPPRAGTSGRFTQYF
TGCAGCGTTCCCCCCCGGGCCGGGACTAGCGGGAGATTTACGCAGTATTTT
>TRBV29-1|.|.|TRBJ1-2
CSVSIGANYGYTF
TGCAGCGTAAGCATCGGAGCTAACTATGGCTACACCTTC
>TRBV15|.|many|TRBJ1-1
CATSRDITVNTEAFF
TGTGCCACCAGCAGAGATATAACGGTGAACACTGAAGCTTTCTTT